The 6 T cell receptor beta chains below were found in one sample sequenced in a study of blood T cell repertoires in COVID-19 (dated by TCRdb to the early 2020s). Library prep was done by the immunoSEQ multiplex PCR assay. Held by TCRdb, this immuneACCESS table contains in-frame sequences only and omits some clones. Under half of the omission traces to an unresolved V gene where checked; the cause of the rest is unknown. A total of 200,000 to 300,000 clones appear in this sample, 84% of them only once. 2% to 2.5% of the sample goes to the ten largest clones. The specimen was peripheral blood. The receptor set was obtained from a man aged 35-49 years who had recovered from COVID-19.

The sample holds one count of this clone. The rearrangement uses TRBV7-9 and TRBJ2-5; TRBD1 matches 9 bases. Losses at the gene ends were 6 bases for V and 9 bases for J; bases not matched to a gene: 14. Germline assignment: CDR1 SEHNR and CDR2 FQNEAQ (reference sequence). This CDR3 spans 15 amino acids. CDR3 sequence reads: CASRPGTGTVLAQYF. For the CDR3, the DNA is TGTGCCAGCAGACCCGGGACAGGGACTGTGTTGGCCCAGTACTTC.

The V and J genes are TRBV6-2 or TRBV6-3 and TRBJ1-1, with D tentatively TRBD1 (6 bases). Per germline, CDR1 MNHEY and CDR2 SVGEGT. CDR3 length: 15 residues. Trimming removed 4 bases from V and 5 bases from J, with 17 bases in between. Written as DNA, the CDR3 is TGTGCCAGCAGTTTAGGTCAGGGGCATCGGACTGAAGCTTTCTTT. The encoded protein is CASSLGQGHRTEAFF.

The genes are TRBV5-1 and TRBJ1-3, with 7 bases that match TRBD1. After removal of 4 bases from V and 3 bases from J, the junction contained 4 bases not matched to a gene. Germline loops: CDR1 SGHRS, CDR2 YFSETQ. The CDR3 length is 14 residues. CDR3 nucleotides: TGCGCCAGCAGCGCCACAGGGGATGGAAACACCATATATTTT. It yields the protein CASSATGDGNTIYF.

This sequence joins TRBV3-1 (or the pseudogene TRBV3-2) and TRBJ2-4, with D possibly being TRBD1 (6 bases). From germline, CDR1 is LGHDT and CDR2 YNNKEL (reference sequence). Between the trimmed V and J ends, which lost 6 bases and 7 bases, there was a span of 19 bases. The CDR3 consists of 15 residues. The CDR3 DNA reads TGTGCCAGCAGTTATGGTCTGAGGGGGAGTAACATTCAGTACTTC. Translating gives CASSYGLRGSNIQYF.

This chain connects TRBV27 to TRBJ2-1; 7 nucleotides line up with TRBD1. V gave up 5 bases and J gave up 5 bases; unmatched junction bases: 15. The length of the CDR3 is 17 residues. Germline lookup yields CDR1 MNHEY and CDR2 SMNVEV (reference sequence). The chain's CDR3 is CASSPWYGDSGHNEQFF. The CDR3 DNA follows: TGTGCCAGCAGTCCCTGGTACGGGGACAGCGGCCACAATGAGCAGTTCTTC.

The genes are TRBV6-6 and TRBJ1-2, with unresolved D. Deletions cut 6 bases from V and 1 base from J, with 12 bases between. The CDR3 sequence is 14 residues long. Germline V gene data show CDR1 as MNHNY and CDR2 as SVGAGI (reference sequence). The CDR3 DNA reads TGTGCCAGCAGCGGGGAGCCTTTTAACTATGGCTACACCTTC. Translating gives CASSGEPFNYGYTF.